The entry below describes one TCR beta chain. Its antigen is not known. The data stem from a study of OX40 agonist ivuxolimab in advanced cancers. Study-wide background: Partial responses were observed in three patients, of whom one had hepatocellular carcinoma and two had cutaneous melanoma.

The CDR3 extends over 14 amino acids. With 2 bases removed from V and 1 base from J, the gap between germline ends came to 9 bases. Per germline, CDR1 SGHRS and CDR2 YFSETQ. Study-level points and caveats: CD4+ and CD8+ T cells in blood underwent clonal expansion by week 6 at 0.1 to 3.0 mg/kg.

TCRdb's copy holds only in-frame clones and misses some; the assay was immunoSEQ multiplex PCR. Of about 110,000 clones listed, 91% are singletons. The receptor comes from an adult with an advanced solid tumor such as melanoma, head and neck, liver or kidney cancer. This rearrangement joins TRBV5-1 to TRBJ2-5; possibly TRBD2 for D (6 bases). The specimen was CD4+ or CD8+ T cells sorted from blood, collected in a trial of the OX40 agonist ivuxolimab. This CDR3 reads CASSLGGTQETQYF. CDR3 bases: TGCGCCAGCAGCTTAGGAGGGACCCAAGAGACCCAGTACTTC.